This T cell receptor beta chain appears in the sequencing data of a study of vaccination effects on CD4 cells after COVID-19. Study-level information: Convalescent patient samples, from a couple of individuals, date to 16 days and one week before vaccination. Study-level findings and limits: Whether induced by infection or by vaccine, clones showed marked clonal contraction late after vaccination.

Investigators separated out CD4+ T cells once 10 days of culture had passed. As concerns this clone: As yet, its antigen is unknown.

This CDR3 is built from 16 residues. In germline, CDR1 is MGHRA, CDR2 YSYEKL. V shed 1 base and J 5 bases; nucleotides not matched to a gene: 9. Here immunoSEQ multiplex PCR was the method, and the copy in TCRdb shows in-frame clones only, minus some. The sample includes tens of thousands of clones, 60% to 80% of them seen just once. This TCR was sampled from a human donor who had a prior SARS-CoV-2 infection. The sequencing used CD4+ T cells from PBMCs cultured without peptide, collected before COVID-19 vaccination. The chain links TRBV4-1 to TRBJ2-5; 8 bases fit TRBD2. The CDR3 loop reads CASSQGPSGLGETQYF. The CDR3 bases are TGCGCCAGCAGCCAAGGGCCTAGCGGGTTGGGGGAGACCCAGTACTTC.